The clone carrying this TCR beta chain turned up a few times. The antigen remains unidentified. The length of the CDR3 is 14 residues. V shed 7 bases and J 4 bases; nucleotides not matched to a gene: 3. From germline, CDR1 is LNHNV and CDR2 YYDKDF (reference sequence). The data were obtained in a study of identical twins. General observations from the study: For out-of-frame beta sequences, excess twin sharing was weaker.

Every donor was a healthy Caucasian. A universal primer site was added by template switching, and unique molecular identifiers were carried by the cDNA. TCRdb re-derived calls from the 5' RACE reads in MiXCR, one entry per CDR3 protein. The table has 300,000 or so distinct CDR3 sequences, roughly 8.6% seen once. This same sample was also taken into another study, of yellow fever vaccine responses in identical twins.

This chain links TRBV15 with TRBJ2-1; 11 nucleotides align to TRBD2. This TCR was recovered from a woman under 30 in good health. Sequences were obtained from CD8+ T cells sorted from blood. CDR3 sequence reads: CATTGTSGYNEQFF. CDR3 nucleotide sequence: TGTGCCACCACCGGGACTAGCGGTTACAATGAGCAGTTCTTC.